This T cell receptor beta chain was sequenced in a study of T cell repertoires in cytomegalovirus infection. Study conclusions and caveats: Summed frequency of shared TCR beta families picked out CMV carriers who also had the relevant HLA. In two of eight donors, the top clonotype was HLA-C-restricted CMV-specific.

The sample holds a few counts of this clonotype. What it binds is not known. Each CDR3 protein gets one entry after TCRdb re-called the reads with MiXCR. Of hundreds of thousands of distinct CDR3 sequences listed, roughly 23% are singletons. The CDR3 runs 17 residues. V gave up 5 bases and J gave up 5 bases; unmatched junction bases: 11. Germline CDR1 is LNHNV and CDR2 is YYDKDF (reference sequence). Sequenced input: CD8+ T cells from PBMCs. The rearrangement joins TRBV15 to TRBJ2-3, with TRBD2 matching over 12 bases. The receptor was derived from a human donor in good health (CMV status not recorded). Some clones in this sample may be carry-over from other donors' samples. CDR3 bases: TGTGCCACCAGCGGCGGGCTAGCGGGGGGGCCAGGAGATACGCAGTATTTT. Its protein product is CATSGGLAGGPGDTQYF.